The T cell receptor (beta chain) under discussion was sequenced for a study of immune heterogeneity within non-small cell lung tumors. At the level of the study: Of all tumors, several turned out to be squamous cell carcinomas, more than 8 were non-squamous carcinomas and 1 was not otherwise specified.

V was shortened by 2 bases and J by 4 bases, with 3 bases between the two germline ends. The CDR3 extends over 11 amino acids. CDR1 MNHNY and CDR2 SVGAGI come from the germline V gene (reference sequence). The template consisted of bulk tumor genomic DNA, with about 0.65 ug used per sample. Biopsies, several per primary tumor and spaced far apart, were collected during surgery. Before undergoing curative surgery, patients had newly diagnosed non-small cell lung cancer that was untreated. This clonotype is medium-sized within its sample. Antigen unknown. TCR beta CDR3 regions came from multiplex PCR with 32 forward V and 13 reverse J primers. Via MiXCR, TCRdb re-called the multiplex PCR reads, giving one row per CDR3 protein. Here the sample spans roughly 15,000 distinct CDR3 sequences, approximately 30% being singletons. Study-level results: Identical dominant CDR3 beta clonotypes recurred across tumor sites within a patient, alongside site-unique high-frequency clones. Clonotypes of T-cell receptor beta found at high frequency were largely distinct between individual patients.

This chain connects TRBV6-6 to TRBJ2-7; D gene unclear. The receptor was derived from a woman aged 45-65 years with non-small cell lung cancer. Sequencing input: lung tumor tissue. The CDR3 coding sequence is TGTGCCAGCAGTTACAGGTACGAGCAGTACTTC. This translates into CASSYRYEQYF.